The sequence of this T cell receptor beta chain was determined in a study of identical twins. Germline V gene lookup returns CDR1 MNHNS and CDR2 SASEGT. Trimming took 11 bases from V and 6 from J; bases not matched to a gene: 9. This CDR3 has 13 residues. This clonotype was detected a few times. From the 5' RACE reads, TCRdb called clonotypes with MiXCR, one entry per CDR3 protein. The sample shows more than 1.5 million distinct CDR3 sequences, around a third of them seen only once. Specimen: cord blood. The V call is TRBV6-1, the J call TRBJ2-1, with 8 bases that match TRBD2. The TCR sequence derives from a newborn girl in good health. In DNA, the CDR3 is TGTGCCTTATACGGGGGGGCAGGCAATGAGCAGTTCTTC. This codes for CALYGGAGNEQFF.